These 6 T cell receptor beta chains share one sample of origin, sequenced in a study of technical replicates of blood from a few donors (dated by TCRdb to 2016 to 2017). Receptors were amplified or captured by the immunoSEQ multiplex PCR assay. TCRdb limited this immuneACCESS table to in-frame rearrangements with V and J called. A share of clones is missing; checked studies link under half to unresolved V genes, and the rest is unexplained. The sample table lists about 81,000 clones, 75% to 90% of them with a count of one. Of the sample, roughly 4% falls within the top ten clones. The sample was PBMCs. All receptors derive from a human donor in good health. Some clones in this sample may be carry-over from other donors' samples.

The rearrangement uses TRBV14 and TRBJ2-7; 8 bases are a match to TRBD1. The CDR3 consists of 16 residues. CDR1 is SGHDN and CDR2 is FVKESK in the germline V gene. V lost 0 bases, J lost 6 bases, and 10 bases stayed unmatched. The CDR3: CASSQDSWTGRREQYF. CDR3 in DNA: TGTGCCAGCAGCCAAGATAGTTGGACAGGGCGGCGCGAGCAGTACTTC.

In its sample, this clone was seen once. J is TRBJ2-1 and V is TRBV7-8; tentatively, D is TRBD1 (5 bases). Germline CDR1 SGHVS, CDR2 FQNEAQ. The CDR3 sequence is 15 residues long. Trimming removed 1 base from V and 5 bases from J, with 12 bases in between. In DNA form, the CDR3 reads TGTGCCAGCAGCTTAGAGGGGTCGCACGACAATGAGCAGTTCTTC. This encodes CASSLEGSHDNEQFF.

The V call is TRBV7-9, the J call TRBJ2-2, with unresolved D. Germline V CDR1 and CDR2: SEHNR, FQNEAQ (reference sequence). V was shortened by 3 bases and J by 5 bases, with 10 bases between the two germline ends. The CDR3 is made up of 14 amino acids. CDR3 sequence (DNA): TGTGCCAGCAGCTTCTCGACTGTAACCGGGGAGCTGTTTTTT. Amino acid sequence: CASSFSTVTGELFF.

The rearrangement joins TRBV7-3 to TRBJ1-1; tentatively, D is TRBD1 (6 bases). Germline assignment: CDR1 SGHTA and CDR2 FQGTGA. The CDR3 loop spans 16 amino acids. The V end lost 7 bases, the J end lost 0 bases, and 18 bases lay between the germline ends. The CDR3 sequence is CASNHNPDRLNTEAFF. CDR3 DNA: TGTGCCAGCAACCACAACCCAGACAGGCTGAACACTGAAGCTTTCTTT.

The J gene is TRBJ1-2, the V gene TRBV5-1; 10 nucleotides agree with TRBD1. The V gene end was trimmed by 4 bases and the J gene end by 4 bases; junction bases not matched to a gene: 10. From germline, CDR1 is SGHRS and CDR2 YFSETQ. This CDR3 has 16 residues. CDR3 residues: CASSPKTGGIGYGYTF. The CDR3 DNA sequence: TGCGCCAGCAGCCCTAAGACAGGGGGCATCGGCTATGGCTACACCTTC.

V and J are TRBV2 and TRBJ2-7, with D perhaps TRBD2 (5 bases). Trimming removed 6 bases from V and 0 bases from J, with 6 bases in between. The CDR3 consists of 12 residues. The germline CDR1 and CDR2 sequences are SNHLY and FYNNEI. In nucleotides, the CDR3 is TGTGCCAGCAGGGGAGACTCCTACGAGCAGTACTTC. Amino acids: CASRGDSYEQYF.